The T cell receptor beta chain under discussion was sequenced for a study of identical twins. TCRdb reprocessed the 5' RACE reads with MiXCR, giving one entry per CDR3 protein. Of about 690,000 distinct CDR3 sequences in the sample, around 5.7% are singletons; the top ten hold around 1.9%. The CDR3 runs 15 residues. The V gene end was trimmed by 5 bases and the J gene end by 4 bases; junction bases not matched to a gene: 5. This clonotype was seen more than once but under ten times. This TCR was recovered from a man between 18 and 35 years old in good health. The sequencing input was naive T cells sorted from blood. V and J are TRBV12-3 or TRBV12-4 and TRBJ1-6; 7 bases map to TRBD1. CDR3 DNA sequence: TGTGCCAGCAGTCCCGGGACAGCGTATAATTCACCCCTCCACTTT. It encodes CASSPGTAYNSPLHF.